Shown below are 3 T cell receptor beta chains from a single sample sequenced in a study of immune characterization of retroperitoneal liposarcoma. TCRdb called the PCR reads again in MiXCR, with one record for every CDR3 protein. Counted here are some 20,000 distinct CDR3 sequences, 35% to 45% occurring once; the ten biggest clones make up approximately 8%. Material for sequencing was blood. The receptor set was obtained from a male donor with retroperitoneal liposarcoma.

This clonotype occurred a few times. The rearrangement joins TRBV28 to TRBJ1-2, with D possibly being TRBD1 (5 bases). This CDR3 has 13 amino acids. Germline V gene sequence: CDR1 MDHEN, CDR2 SYDVKM. V shed 6 bases and J shed 8 bases, with 16 bases lying between them. CDR3 residues: CASRTGFDRGYTF. CDR3 nucleotides: TGTGCCAGCAGAACAGGCTTTGATCGCGGCTACACCTTC.

This clonotype was detected a few times. The CDR3 DNA follows: TGTGCCCAGATAATTAAAAAAAAATTT. It encodes CAQIIKKKF. The chain employs TRBV8-2 and TRBJ2-5. TRBV8-2 constitutes a pseudogene. CDR3 length: 9 amino acids.

The chain employs TRBV7-2 and TRBJ2-4; D may correspond to TRBD1 or TRBD2 (6 bases each). The last part of the DNA fits TRBJ2-1 better; the J call may be wrong. Germline lookup yields CDR1 SGHTA and CDR2 FQGNSA. This CDR3 has 15 amino acids. CDR3 in amino acids: CASSLDGGPGETQFF. CDR3 DNA sequence: TGTGCCAGCAGCTTAGATGGGGGCCCGGGGGAGACCCAGTTCTTC.